This T cell receptor (beta chain) was identified during a study of CD8+ T cells in alopecia areata. Overall study context: Oral tofacitinib, 5 to 10 mg twice daily, was given in an open-label trial.

Reverse transcription of extracted RNA yielded cDNA, which provided the sequencing template. Generated by immunoSEQ multiplex PCR, the TCRdb table keeps only in-frame clones and is missing some. Altogether 200,000 to 250,000 clones are present, around 65% being singletons, with the ten largest covering 4.2%. The V end lost 1 base, the J end lost 6 bases, and 7 bases lay between the germline ends. The CDR3 runs 13 residues. Looked up from germline, CDR1 is SEHNR and CDR2 is FQNEAQ (reference sequence). The treatment here: oral pan-JAK inhibitor, 5-10 mg twice daily. V and J are TRBV7-9 and TRBJ1-5; D perhaps matches TRBD1 (6 bases). This sequence originates from a human donor with alopecia areata. Material: CD4+ T cells sorted from blood, obtained at week 4, from a patient treated with tofacitinib. As DNA, the CDR3 is TGTGCCAGCAGCTTAGAGGACAGTCAGCCCCAGCATTTT. Protein: CASSLEDSQPQHF.